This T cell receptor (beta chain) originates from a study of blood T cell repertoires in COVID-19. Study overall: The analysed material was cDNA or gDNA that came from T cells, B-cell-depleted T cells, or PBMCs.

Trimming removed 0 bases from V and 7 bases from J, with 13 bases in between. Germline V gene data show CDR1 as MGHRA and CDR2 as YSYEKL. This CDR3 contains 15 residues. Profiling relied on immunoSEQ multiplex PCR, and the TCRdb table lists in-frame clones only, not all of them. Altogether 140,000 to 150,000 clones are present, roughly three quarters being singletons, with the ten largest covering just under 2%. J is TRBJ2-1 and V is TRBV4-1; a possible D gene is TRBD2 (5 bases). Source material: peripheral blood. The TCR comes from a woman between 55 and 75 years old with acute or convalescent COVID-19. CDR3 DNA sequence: TGCGCCAGCAGCCAAGATAGCGACCTTAAGAATGAGCAGTTCTTC. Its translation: CASSQDSDLKNEQFF.